These T cell receptor beta chains were read from a single sample in a study of blood T cell repertoires in COVID-19. The data were produced by immunoSEQ multiplex PCR, yet TCRdb's version contains in-frame clones alone and is incomplete. Of about 130,000 clones listed, 85% to 90% are singletons. Sequenced input: peripheral blood. All receptors come from a man aged 45-65 years with active or convalescent COVID-19. Each CDR3 is given with its conserved first and last residue. A D gene is named only where the DNA matches it firmly. The size of a clone is reported for some rows only, either as once, few or many, or as a class for expanded clones.

TRBV6-6	.	TRBJ2-3	.	CASSYSGSVGTDTQYF	TGTGCCAGCAGTTACTCCGGTAGCGTGGGCACAGATACGCAGTATTTT
TRBV30	.	TRBJ2-7	.	CAWSVHDEQYF	TGTGCCTGGAGTGTACATGACGAGCAGTACTTC
TRBV30	.	TRBJ2-2	TRBD2	CAWSALGGGGLAGGPSNTGELFF	TGTGCCTGGAGTGCCCTGGGGGGTGGGGGACTAGCGGGAGGGCCATCTAACACCGGGGAGCTGTTTTTT
TRBV28	.	TRBJ2-2	TRBD1	CASSLGAGGTGELFF	TGTGCCAGCAGTCTAGGTGCAGGGGGAACCGGGGAGCTGTTTTTT
TRBV19	.	TRBJ1-2	.	CASSIGLQNYGYTF	TGTGCCAGTAGTATAGGGCTACAGAACTATGGCTACACCTTC
TRBV19	once	TRBJ1-1	.	CASSTWEGVNTEAFF	TGTGCCAGTAGTACCTGGGAGGGAGTGAACACTGAAGCTTTCTTT
TRBV5-1	.	TRBJ2-7	.	CASRLGAGSYEQYF	TGCGCCAGCAGGTTAGGGGCGGGATCCTACGAGCAGTACTTC
TRBV6-2/TRBV6-3	few	TRBJ2-2	.	CASSSSRGTGELFF	TGTGCCAGCAGTTCTTCCCGGGGGACCGGGGAGCTGTTTTTT
TRBV2	.	TRBJ1-3	.	CASSLTPGAAGNTIYF	TGTGCCAGCAGCTTAACTCCAGGGGCTGCTGGAAACACCATATATTTT
TRBV3-1/TRBV3-2	.	TRBJ1-2	.	CASSQARGGYTF	TGTGCCAGCAGCCAAGCCCGGGGTGGCTACACCTTC
TRBV15	.	TRBJ1-5	.	CATSRDYVENQPQHF	TGTGCCACCAGCAGAGATTATGTAGAGAATCAGCCCCAGCATTTT
TRBV9	.	TRBJ1-3	.	CASSVLQGPGTIYF	TGTGCCAGCAGCGTACTCCAGGGCCCAGGCACCATATATTTT
TRBV5-6	.	TRBJ1-2	TRBD1	CASSGDRGVYGYTF	TGTGCCAGCAGCGGGGACAGGGGGGTTTATGGCTACACCTTC
TRBV7-2	.	TRBJ2-7	TRBD2	CASSLRLAGLYEQYF	TGTGCCAGCAGCTTGCGACTAGCGGGGCTGTACGAGCAGTACTTC
TRBV7-9	once	TRBJ2-1	.	CASSFLIAAYNEQFF	TGTGCCAGCAGCTTTCTTATAGCAGCCTACAATGAGCAGTTCTTC
TRBV19	few	TRBJ1-5	TRBD1	CASSPRQGTSNQPQHF	TGTGCCAGTAGTCCTCGACAGGGAACGAGCAATCAGCCCCAGCATTTT
TRBV5-6	.	TRBJ1-1	TRBD1	CASKQGTLNTEAFF	TGTGCCAGCAAACAGGGGACCTTGAACACTGAAGCTTTCTTT
TRBV4-1	.	TRBJ2-7	.	CASSQPGGRVTVYEQYF	TGCGCCAGCAGCCAACCGGGCGGCCGGGTGACAGTCTACGAGCAGTACTTC
TRBV7-9	.	TRBJ1-3	.	CASSLTETPGNTIYF	TGTGCCAGCAGCTTAACGGAGACTCCTGGAAACACCATATATTTT
TRBV2	few	TRBJ2-4	TRBD1	CASSAPGQGMNLAKNIQYF	TGTGCCAGCAGTGCCCCGGGACAGGGGATGAATTTAGCCAAAAACATTCAGTACTTC
TRBV6-5	.	TRBJ1-2	.	CASNLDRLAGYTF	TGTGCCAGCAACCTTGACAGGCTTGCCGGCTACACCTTC
TRBV15	.	TRBJ2-7	TRBD1	CATSRRQGKQYF	TGTGCCACCAGCAGAAGACAGGGGAAGCAGTACTTC
TRBV19	.	TRBJ2-7	TRBD1	CASSIWGQALGEQYF	TGTGCCAGTAGTATATGGGGACAGGCCCTTGGAGAGCAGTACTTC
TRBV9	.	TRBJ1-6	.	CASSKDRGVNSPLHF	TGTGCCAGCAGCAAAGACCGGGGGGTTAATTCACCCCTCCACTTT
TRBV9	.	TRBJ1-5	.	CASSVGDMYQPQHF	TGTGCCAGCAGCGTAGGGGACATGTATCAGCCCCAGCATTTT
TRBV5-4	few	TRBJ1-2	TRBD1	CASSVGQANYGYTF	TGTGCCAGCAGCGTGGGACAGGCAAACTATGGCTACACCTTC
TRBV10-2	once	TRBJ2-3	TRBD1	CASSEEGATDTQYF	TGCGCCAGCAGTGAGGAGGGGGCCACAGATACGCAGTATTTT
TRBV19	.	TRBJ1-5	.	CASSLRQTFNQPQHF	TGTGCCAGTAGTCTCCGACAGACCTTCAATCAGCCCCAGCATTTT
TRBV6-2/TRBV6-3	.	TRBJ2-7	TRBD2	CASRPSGSSYEQYF	TGTGCCAGCAGACCTAGCGGGAGCTCCTACGAGCAGTACTTC
TRBV28	.	TRBJ1-6	.	CASSLWTGFSPLHF	TGTGCCAGCAGTTTATGGACAGGATTTTCACCCCTCCACTTT
TRBV4-1	.	TRBJ1-5	.	CASSQGDTGFGPQHF	TGCGCCAGCAGCCAAGGGGACACAGGGTTTGGGCCCCAGCATTTT
TRBV11-2	.	TRBJ2-3	.	CASSLGKGTGSTTDTQYF	TGTGCCAGCAGCTTAGGCAAGGGAACAGGTTCCACCACAGATACGCAGTATTTT
TRBV29-1	few	TRBJ1-3	.	CSVEDGSSGNTIYF	TGCAGCGTTGAAGATGGCAGCTCTGGAAACACCATATATTTT
TRBV20-1	.	TRBJ1-2	.	CSASSHNYGYTF	TGCAGTGCTAGTTCCCATAACTATGGCTACACCTTC
TRBV7-9	once	TRBJ2-2	.	CASSSTGLTSTGELFF	TGTGCCAGCAGCTCCACGGGATTAACAAGCACCGGGGAGCTGTTTTTT
TRBV28	.	TRBJ1-1	TRBD1	CASRRRQGKGDTEAFF	TGTGCCAGCAGGAGAAGACAGGGGAAGGGGGACACTGAAGCTTTCTTT
TRBV7-8	.	TRBJ2-5	.	CASSLRGVEETQYF	TGTGCCAGCAGCTTACGCGGAGTCGAAGAGACCCAGTACTTC
TRBV5-1	.	TRBJ2-1	TRBD2	CASSFSGSFNEQFF	TGCGCCAGCAGCTTTAGCGGGAGTTTCAATGAGCAGTTCTTC
TRBV29-1	.	TRBJ2-5	.	CSVPNVVAETQYF	TGCAGCGTACCAAACGTTGTGGCAGAGACCCAGTACTTC
TRBV10-3	.	TRBJ1-6	.	CAIRKDSLLYSPLHF	TGTGCCATCAGGAAGGACAGCTTACTCTATTCACCCCTCCACTTT
TRBV15	.	TRBJ2-7	.	CATSRDRRDYEQYF	TGTGCCACCAGCAGAGATCGGCGGGACTACGAGCAGTACTTC
TRBV18	.	TRBJ2-3	.	CASSPSWGGASTDTQYF	TGTGCCAGCTCACCAAGTTGGGGGGGCGCTAGCACAGATACGCAGTATTTT
TRBV3-1/TRBV3-2	.	TRBJ2-2	TRBD2	CASSQPLTSGGTTGELFF	TGTGCCAGCAGCCAACCCCTGACTAGCGGGGGGACCACCGGGGAGCTGTTTTTT
TRBV6-5	.	TRBJ1-5	TRBD1	CASRTGSNQPQHF	TGTGCCAGCCGGACAGGGAGCAATCAGCCCCAGCATTTT
TRBV19	.	TRBJ1-5	.	CASSMDRVGIQPQHF	TGTGCCAGTAGTATGGACCGGGTCGGGATTCAGCCCCAGCATTTT
TRBV5-1	.	TRBJ2-1	TRBD2	CASSLASGTSGKYEQFF	TGCGCCAGCAGCTTGGCGAGTGGGACTAGCGGGAAATATGAGCAGTTCTTC
TRBV27	once	TRBJ2-7	.	CASSLAAATATYEQYF	TGTGCCAGCAGTTTAGCCGCCGCGACGGCGACTTACGAGCAGTACTTC